This TCR beta chain was sequenced for a study of cytomegalovirus exposure and HLA in healthy donors. Only a few counts were recorded for this clone. No antigen is known for it. General study points: Sequencing depth roughly uniform across donors was assumed in presence/absence analyses. A later analysis showed TCR association rates differing by HLA locus, peaking at DRB1 and lowest at HLA-C.

The CDR3 length is 16 residues. Germline CDR1 reads MNHEY; CDR2 reads SVGAGI. V was shortened by 0 bases and J by 2 bases, with 11 bases between the two germline ends. Primers: 60 Vbeta forward and 13 Jbeta reverse. In the study's own analysis: An analysis that came later counted 77 million or so unique TCR beta chains, roughly 11 million shared. Profiled with immunoSEQ multiplex PCR; TCRdb holds only in-frame clones, not every one. V and J calls and clone size are copied from that table; D and trimming were computed from the DNA. The sample includes about 120,000 clones, roughly 79% of them seen just once. Donors sampled were nominally healthy, though unrecorded immune exposures were likely.

The J gene is TRBJ1-5, the V gene TRBV6-5, with D maybe TRBD1 (6 bases). This clonotype was sampled from a woman between 40 and 50 years old in good health and CMV-seronegative. The sequencing sample was made of PBMCs. As DNA, the CDR3 is TGTGCCAGCAGTTACTCGTCCAGGGGAGGCAATCAGCCCCAGCATTTT. Encoded protein: CASSYSSRGGNQPQHF.